This T cell receptor beta chain was captured by sequencing in a study of cytomegalovirus exposure and HLA in healthy donors. With 60 Vbeta and 13 Jbeta primers, the PCR was carried out. Measured with immunoSEQ multiplex PCR; TCRdb has only the in-frame clones, and not every one. The profile shows about 82,000 clones, roughly 64% of them singletons. CDR3 size: 16 residues. Looked up from germline, CDR1 is MNHEY and CDR2 is SVGAGI. The junction had 6 bases not matched to a gene; V was cut back by 0 bases and J by 4 bases. The material sequenced was PBMCs. The clonotype originates from a woman between 35 and 50 years old in good health and CMV-seropositive. The chain links TRBV6-5 to TRBJ2-7; 10 bases match TRBD1. This CDR3 reads CASSYSYPGQGYEQYF. The CDR3 DNA follows: TGTGCCAGCAGTTACTCCTACCCGGGACAGGGGTACGAGCAGTACTTC.